One sample yielded the 21 T cell receptor beta chains listed below, sequenced in a study of human T cells and chemical hapten exposure. TCRdb used MiXCR to reprocess the RACE reads, holding one entry per CDR3 protein. The data show more than 250,000 distinct CDR3 sequences, with 7.5% to 10% seen just once and over 2% held by the top ten. Time point in this sample: pre-sensitization, week 0. Treatment: therapeutic diphenylcyclopropenone sensitization with weekly scalp DPC. This material consisted of whole blood, taken in connection with sensitization to the hapten diphenylcyclopropenone (DPC). The receptors derive from a woman aged 35 to 49 with alopecia areata. Some clones in this sample may be carry-over from other donors' samples.

A note on this clonotype: This may be a read error, as it is one base from a much larger clone. The J gene is TRBJ2-7, the V gene TRBV12-3 or TRBV12-4; the D gene is possibly TRBD2 (5 bases). V lost 7 bases and J 0 bases, leaving 7 bases between the germline ends. This CDR3 contains 12 residues. CDR3 sequence (DNA): TGTGCCAGCACGGGGAGCTCCTACGAGCAGTACTTC. It translates to CASTGSSYEQYF.

The DNA for the CDR3 is TGTGCCAGCAGCGTAGGTCCGGGAGGTTCCACCGGGGAGCTGTTTTTT. It encodes CASSVGPGGSTGELFF. The J gene is TRBJ2-2, the V gene TRBV9; TRBD2 aligns across 7 bases. The CDR3 is 16 amino acids. In germline, CDR1 is SGDLS, CDR2 YYNGEE. V was pared by 0 bases and J by 4 bases, with 6 bases of the junction left unmatched.

The genes are TRBV3-1 and TRBJ2-5; TRBD1 agrees at 8 bases. Germline loops: CDR1 LGHDT, CDR2 YNNKEL (reference sequence). This CDR3 comprises 16 residues. With 6 bases clipped from V and 1 base from J, the junction kept 10 bases outside the gene matches. The CDR3 region has the DNA TGTGCCAGCAGTTCCCGATCCGGGACAGGCCAAGAGACCCAGTACTTC. This translates into CASSSRSGTGQETQYF.

This clonotype was counted between two and nine times. In DNA, the CDR3 is TGTGCCAGCAGTTATTACTTAGAGACAGCCTCTAACTATGGCTACACCTTC. Residues: CASSYYLETASNYGYTF. V usage is TRBV6-5 and J usage is TRBJ1-2; D might be TRBD1 (5 bases). With 3 bases removed from V and 0 bases from J, the gap between germline ends came to 17 bases. The CDR3 contains 17 residues. Germline V gene lookup returns CDR1 MNHEY and CDR2 SVGAGI.

The chain combines TRBV4-3 with TRBJ2-1, with a possible D match to TRBD2 (6 bases). There are 17 residues in the CDR3. Germline-derived CDR1 and CDR2 are LGHNA and YSLEER. Between the trimmed V and J ends, which lost 4 bases and 3 bases, there was a span of 19 bases. The CDR3 protein is CASSLWVSGAVYNEQFF. The CDR3 DNA is TGCGCCAGCAGCCTTTGGGTTAGCGGAGCCGTCTACAATGAGCAGTTCTTC.

The chain is built from TRBV2 and TRBJ2-1, with 9 bases fitting TRBD1. The CDR3 covers 14 residues. Germline V gene lookup returns CDR1 SNHLY and CDR2 FYNNEI. V shed 6 bases, J shed 6 bases, and the junction held 6 bases outside the gene matches. Here the CDR3 DNA reads TGTGCCAGCAGACGGACAGGGGCAGTCAATGAGCAGTTCTTC. Its protein product is CASRRTGAVNEQFF.

This clonotype was seen a handful of times. The chain employs TRBV5-1 and TRBJ2-5; TRBD1 aligns across 10 bases. Germline V gene data show CDR1 as SGHRS and CDR2 as YFSETQ. CDR3 length: 14 residues. Losses at the gene ends were 3 bases for V and 4 bases for J; bases not matched to a gene: 3. CDR3 DNA: TGCGCCAGCAGCTGGGGACAGGGGATAGAGACCCAGTACTTC. It is translated as CASSWGQGIETQYF. Combining the CDR3 with reference TRBV5-1 and TRBJ2-5 gives the whole variable domain KAGVTQTPRYLIKTRGQQVTLSCSPISGHRSVSWYQQTPGQGLQFLFEYFSETQRNKGNFPGRFSGRQFSNSRSEMNVSTLELGDSALYLCASSWGQGIETQYFGPGTRLLVL.

This chain uses TRBV29-1 with TRBJ2-3; D uncertain. In germline, CDR1 is SQVTM, CDR2 ANQGSEA. The CDR3 has 11 amino acids. The ends were cut back, 3 bases at V and 4 bases at J, with 5 bases in the middle. CDR3: CSVDSADTQYF. CDR3 bases: TGCAGCGTTGATTCAGCAGATACGCAGTATTTT.

This clonotype was seen at least ten times. The CDR3 sequence: CASSPMGNSGNTIYF. In DNA form, the CDR3 reads TGTGCCAGCAGCCCGATGGGGAACTCTGGAAACACCATATATTTT. The rearrangement links TRBV12-3 or TRBV12-4 to TRBJ1-3, with no clear D. V lost 6 bases and J 0 bases, leaving 12 bases between the germline ends. This CDR3 has 15 amino acids.

This clonotype was recorded a few times. The rearrangement links TRBV29-1 to TRBJ1-3; no firm D call. Germline V gene lookup returns CDR1 SQVTM and CDR2 ANQGSEA. Trimming pared 4 bases from V and 0 bases from J, leaving 10 bases between. This CDR3 is built from 14 residues. In nucleotides, the CDR3 is TGCAGCGTTGCCGGGGTACTCTCTGGAAACACCATATATTTT. Amino acid sequence: CSVAGVLSGNTIYF.

This clonotype appeared a few times. This rearrangement joins TRBV21-1 to TRBJ1-4; the listed D gene, TRBD1, was not tested against the DNA. TRBV21-1 is a listed pseudogene. The CDR3 is made up of 17 amino acids. The CDR3 sequence: CASSKGSRGPSNEKLFF. CDR3 DNA sequence: TGTGCCAGCAGCAAAGGCTCCAGGGGCCCGTCTAATGAAAAACTGTTTTTT.

The J gene is TRBJ2-5, the V gene TRBV6-5, with D tentatively TRBD2 (6 bases). The V gene's germline CDR1 is MNHEY and CDR2 SVGAGI. This CDR3 is built from 14 residues. Trimming left V 1 base short and J 5 bases short, with 11 bases between. The CDR3 spells CASSYLGGWETQYF. CDR3 DNA sequence: TGTGCCAGCAGTTACTTGGGGGGTTGGGAGACCCAGTACTTC.

The chain combines TRBV20-1 with TRBJ2-1, with 8 bases identical to TRBD1. This CDR3 is 13 amino acids long. Per the germline V gene, CDR1 is DFQATT and CDR2 is SNEGSKA (reference sequence). Trimming removed 6 bases from V and 10 bases from J; junction bases left unmatched: 11. CDR3 amino acids: CSAPRTGQGEQFF. In DNA form, the CDR3 reads TGCAGTGCCCCCCGGACAGGGCAGGGGGAGCAGTTCTTC.

This clonotype occurred a few times. This rearrangement joins TRBV12-3 or TRBV12-4 to TRBJ1-2; 9 positions agree with TRBD1. V lost 3 bases, J lost 8 bases, and 4 bases stayed unmatched. This CDR3 is built from 13 residues. The CDR3 protein is CASSFGQGRGYTF. DNA for the CDR3: TGTGCCAGCAGTTTCGGACAGGGGAGGGGCTACACCTTC.

V and J are TRBV6-5 and TRBJ2-7, with D possibly being TRBD2 (5 bases). The CDR3 sequence is 14 residues long. V dropped 2 bases and J dropped 0 bases, with 8 bases sitting between them. From germline, CDR1 is MNHEY and CDR2 SVGAGI. Here the CDR3 reads CASSYQSGSYEQYF. CDR3 bases: TGTGCCAGCAGTTACCAGAGCGGCTCCTACGAGCAGTACTTC.

The V and J genes are TRBV5-4 and TRBJ1-4, with 7 positions matching TRBD1. This CDR3 is built from 14 residues. The ends lost 4 bases at V and 6 bases at J; junction bases unmatched: 6. Germline CDR1 SGHNT, CDR2 YYREEE (reference sequence). CDR3 nucleotide sequence: TGTGCCAGCAGCCAGGGACAGAACTATGAAAAACTGTTTTTT. This gives the protein CASSQGQNYEKLFF.

At least ten counts were recorded for this clonotype. The gene calls are TRBV7-3 and TRBJ2-5; D is possibly TRBD1 (6 bases). CDR1 and CDR2 from the germline V gene are SGHTA and FQGTGA. The CDR3 contains 15 residues. Trimming left V 6 bases short and J 2 bases short, with 16 bases between. The CDR3 loop reads CASSRAGEPQETQYF. The DNA for the CDR3 is TGTGCCAGCAGTCGGGCAGGGGAACCTCAAGAGACCCAGTACTTC.

The chain couples TRBV27 to TRBJ2-1; 8 nucleotides line up with TRBD2. CDR3 length equals 17 residues. Germline CDR1 MNHEY, CDR2 SMNVEV (reference sequence). The junction had 14 bases not matched to a gene; V was cut back by 5 bases and J by 5 bases. As DNA, the CDR3 is TGTGCCAGCAGTCCATTCCAGGGACTAGGGGCCCACAATGAGCAGTTCTTC. Translated, it gives CASSPFQGLGAHNEQFF.

This clonotype was counted between two and nine times. The V and J genes are TRBV6-5 and TRBJ1-5; tentative D call: TRBD1 (5 bases). This CDR3 comprises 16 residues. Per the germline V gene, CDR1 is MNHEY and CDR2 is SVGAGI. V was pared by 10 bases and J by 0 bases, with 19 bases between. Written as DNA, the CDR3 is TGTGCCACCTCAGTGGGGGACCCCTATAGCAATCAGCCCCAGCATTTT. As protein: CATSVGDPYSNQPQHF.

This clonotype was counted ten times or more. CDR3 in DNA: TGTGCCAGCAGCCGGCCGGCCTCGTCCTACGAGCAGTACTTC. As protein: CASSRPASSYEQYF. The rearrangement uses TRBV11-2 and TRBJ2-7, with no clear D. V was pared by 5 bases and J by 1 base, with 12 bases between. Germline CDR1 SGHAT, CDR2 FQNNGV. The CDR3 covers 14 residues.

This clonotype came up many times. The chain has TRBV9 and TRBJ2-2; the D is unclear. V was trimmed by 0 bases and J by 4 bases, leaving 10 bases between them. The CDR3 is made up of 15 amino acids. Germline V gene data show CDR1 as SGDLS and CDR2 as YYNGEE. The DNA for the CDR3 is TGTGCCAGCAGCGTAGATCCCGTTTTCACCGGGGAGCTGTTTTTT. Translating it yields CASSVDPVFTGELFF.